A single sample gave rise to the 27 T cell receptor beta chains below, sequenced in a study of molecular identifiers for immune sequencing clone quantification. TCRdb analysed the PCR reads with MiXCR anew, one entry per CDR3 protein. This table holds 55,000 to 75,000 distinct CDR3 sequences, less than 20% found once. The sequenced sample was naive CD8+ T cells from blood, with Jurkat cell RNA spiked in. Sample subset: FACS-sorted CD8+CD4-CCR7+CD45RA+ naive T cells. Receptors were obtained from a human donor in good health. Some libraries in this study had Jurkat cell RNA spiked in.

Details on this clonotype: A much more abundant neighbour one base away suggests this may be a read error. This sequence joins TRBV19 and TRBJ1-5; no reliable D call. Trimming pared 5 bases from V and 3 bases from J, leaving 14 bases between. Germline CDR1 is LNHDA and CDR2 is SQIVND (reference sequence). CDR3 length: 15 amino acids. The CDR3 DNA is TGTGCCAGTAGTGCCCCGATGGGCCCCAATCAGCCCCAGCATTTT. This gives the protein CASSAPMGPNQPQHF. Variable domain in full (rest from reference TRBV19 and TRBJ1-5): DGGITQSPKYLFRKEGQNVTLSCEQNLNHDAMYWYRQDPGQGLRLIYYSQIVNDFQKGDIAEGYSVSREKKESFPLTVTSAQKNPTAFYLCASSAPMGPNQPQHFGDGTRLSIL.

Of note for this clonotype: This may be a read error: a much more frequent sequence differs by one nucleotide. In nucleotides, the CDR3 is TGCAGTGCTAGTGTTGAAAGCCCCTACAATGAGCAGTTCTTC. This sequence encodes CSASVESPYNEQFF. The J gene is TRBJ2-1, the V gene TRBV20-1; unclear D gene. Per germline, CDR1 DFQATT and CDR2 SNEGSKA (reference sequence). This CDR3 has 14 residues. The V gene lost 3 bases and the J gene lost 2 bases, with 11 bases spanning the gap.

With regard to this clonotype: This sequence may be a read error, since a much larger clone differs from it by one base. V is TRBV12-3 or TRBV12-4 and J is TRBJ2-5; TRBD2 aligns across 11 bases. CDR3 length equals 16 residues. J gave up 5 bases and V 5 bases, and 10 bases lay outside the gene matches. This CDR3 reads CASSPLAGGVFETQYF. The CDR3 region has the DNA TGTGCCAGCAGTCCCTTAGCGGGAGGGGTTTTCGAGACCCAGTACTTC.

The chain couples TRBV7-6 to TRBJ2-1; either TRBD1 or TRBD2 may supply D (5 bases each). Germline lookup yields CDR1 SGHVS and CDR2 FNYEAQ. The CDR3 runs to 12 residues. Trimming pared 5 bases from V and 9 bases from J, leaving 11 bases between. CDR3 protein: CASSPSGTEQFF. The CDR3 DNA reads as TGTGCCAGCAGCCCCTCAGGGACTGAGCAGTTCTTC.

The V call is TRBV5-6, the J call TRBJ2-7, with D perhaps assigned TRBD1 or TRBD2 (5 bases each). Trimming cost V 2 bases and J 6 bases, with 12 bases left between them. The CDR3 covers 13 residues. Germline CDR1 is SGHDT and CDR2 is YYEEEE. This CDR3 reads CASSFSEGFEQYF. CDR3 bases: TGTGCCAGCAGCTTTTCCGAGGGGTTCGAGCAGTACTTC.

This clonotype was seen repeatedly, ten times or more. At one boundary the junction diverges from the germline segment, which might be a read error. The V gene is TRBV29-1, the J gene TRBJ2-7; D gene uncertain. The CDR3 sequence is 12 residues long. The germline CDR1 and CDR2 sequences are SQVTM and ANQGSEA. The DNA for the CDR3 is TGCAACGTTGTAAGTCTTCATCGGGAGCAGTACTTC. Its protein product is CNVVSLHREQYF.

A few counts support this clonotype. CDR3 DNA sequence: TGTGCCAGCAGTATGACCGGGACAGGGGTCTACGAGCAGTACTTC. Translated, it gives CASSMTGTGVYEQYF. The V call is TRBV27, the J call TRBJ2-7; 10 nucleotides agree with TRBD1. Trimming cost V 5 bases and J 3 bases; bases outside gene matches: 7. The germline V gene encodes CDR1 MNHEY and CDR2 SMNVEV (reference sequence). The CDR3 has 15 residues.

This clonotype came up many times. The rearrangement joins TRBV6-1 to TRBJ2-7; D possibly uses TRBD1 or TRBD2 (5 bases each). This CDR3 is 19 amino acids long. V was cut by 7 bases and J by 2 bases, with 30 bases left in between. Looked up from germline, CDR1 is MNHNS and CDR2 is SASEGT. CDR3 nucleotides: TGTGCCAGCAAGACGGCCCAGGGTAGCGAAAATTTCCGGGCCTACGAGCAGTACTTC. Encoded protein: CASKTAQGSENFRAYEQYF.

Of note for this clonotype: This may stem from a read error, because a much larger clone lies one nucleotide away. This chain connects TRBV12-3 or TRBV12-4 to TRBJ1-2, with 8 bases matching TRBD1. This CDR3 region has 15 residues. The CDR3 reads CAGSLAPGTGYGYTF. The CDR3 DNA is TGTGCCGGCAGTTTAGCCCCCGGGACAGGCTATGGCTACACCTTC.

About this clonotype: This may stem from a read error, because a much larger clone lies one nucleotide away. V usage is TRBV20-1 and J usage is TRBJ2-7; 8 nucleotides match TRBD1. The germline V gene encodes CDR1 DFQATT and CDR2 SNEGSKA (reference sequence). The CDR3 is made up of 17 amino acids. The CDR3 DNA reads TGCTGTGCTACTACCATCTTTGGACAGGGCCTTCCGGGTGAGCAGTACTTC. This translates into CCATTIFGQGLPGEQYF.

This clonotype was seen only a few times. The junction differs from germline at one of its ends, possibly a read error. The chain couples TRBV4-1 to TRBJ1-1; D remains unclear. Germline V lookup: CDR1 MGHRA, CDR2 YSYEKL. CDR3 length: 13 amino acids. CDR3 residues: CASSLTENTEASF. The CDR3 coding sequence is TGCGCCAGCAGCCTGACTGAGAACACTGAAGCTTCCTTT.

In this sample, this clonotype turned up a few times. CDR3 coding DNA: TGTGCCCTAGGGGGGACTCCGTGTGGCTACACCTTC. This codes for CALGGTPCGYTF. The rearrangement links TRBV19 to TRBJ1-2, with D perhaps matching TRBD1 (6 bases). Germline values: CDR1 LNHDA, CDR2 SQIVND (reference sequence). V was trimmed by 11 bases and J by 7 bases, leaving 17 bases between them. This CDR3 contains 12 residues.

This chain links TRBV15 with TRBJ1-2; maybe TRBD1 (6 bases). Germline CDR1 is LNHNV and CDR2 is YYDKDF (reference sequence). The CDR3 covers 14 residues. The germline V and J ends were trimmed by 4 bases and 5 bases, with 14 bases remaining between them. The CDR3 sequence is CATSTDRLGYGYTF. The CDR3 DNA is TGTGCCACCAGCACCGACAGGTTGGGTTATGGCTACACCTTC.

This clonotype was seen ten or more times. The chain carries TRBV7-6 and TRBJ1-6; TRBD1 aligns across 10 bases. The CDR3 is made up of 17 amino acids. With 2 bases clipped from V and 2 bases from J, the junction kept 3 bases outside the gene matches. Germline V gene lookup returns CDR1 SGHVS and CDR2 FNYEAQ. The CDR3 coding sequence is TGTGCCAGCAGCTTACCGGGACAGGGGCCCTATAATTCACCCCTCCACTTT. It is translated as CASSLPGQGPYNSPLHF.

This chain connects TRBV13 to TRBJ1-2; the D is unclear. The CDR3 has 13 residues. CDR1 and CDR2 (germline): PRHDT, FYEKMQ (reference sequence). The germline V and J ends were trimmed by 7 bases and 1 base, with 10 bases remaining between them. This chain's CDR3 is CASMERGNYGYTF. The CDR3 coding sequence is TGTGCCAGCATGGAACGGGGTAACTATGGCTACACCTTC.

This clonotype has at least ten counts. The V gene is TRBV9, the J gene TRBJ2-7; D not resolved. This CDR3 spans 15 amino acids. Germline V gene lookup returns CDR1 SGDLS and CDR2 YYNGEE. V was clipped by 0 bases and J by 3 bases, with 13 bases between them. The CDR3 protein is CASSVGVTTNYEQYF. In nucleotides, the CDR3 is TGTGCCAGCAGCGTAGGGGTCACGACAAACTACGAGCAGTACTTC.

This clonotype was seen a single time. This may come from a read error, since a much larger clone is one base off. The chain couples TRBV11-2 to TRBJ1-2, with D possibly TRBD1 on 5 matching bases. Germline V lookup: CDR1 SGHAT, CDR2 FQNNGV. V lost 4 bases and J lost 5, with 14 bases in between. This CDR3 is built from 14 residues. For the CDR3, the DNA is TGTGCCAGCAGCTCAGCGGGACCCGCTTATGGCTACACCTTC. It encodes CASSSAGPAYGYTF. The entire variable domain, with the rest obtained from reference TRBV11-2 and TRBJ1-2, is as follows: EAGVAQSPRYKIIEKRQSVAFWCNPISGHATLYWYQQILGQGPKLLIQFQNNGVVDDSQLPKDRFSAERLKGVDSTLKIQPAKLEDSAVYLCASSSAGPAYGYTFGSGTRLTVV.

Many counts were recorded for this clonotype. The J gene is TRBJ1-2, the V gene TRBV28; unclear D gene. Germline CDR1 is MDHEN and CDR2 is SYDVKM. V dropped 2 bases and J dropped 4 bases, with 11 bases sitting between them. CDR3 length: 14 residues. The CDR3 region has the DNA TGTGCCAGCAGTTTAATGGCAGCCGGCTATGGCTACACCTTC. As protein: CASSLMAAGYGYTF.

At least ten counts were recorded for this clonotype. This chain joins TRBV6-1 and TRBJ2-6; 9 bases are shared with TRBD1. The CDR3 covers 17 residues. After removal of 6 bases from V and 0 bases from J, the junction contained 6 bases not matched to a gene. Germline V gene lookup returns CDR1 MNHNS and CDR2 SASEGT. The CDR3 DNA follows: TGTGCCAGCAGAGTAAGGGACAGGGACTCTGGGGCCAACGTCCTGACTTTC. It codes for CASRVRDRDSGANVLTF.

The sample holds many counts of this clonotype. This chain links TRBV28 with TRBJ2-1; 11 bases fit TRBD2. The ends lost 5 bases at V and 4 bases at J; junction bases unmatched: 4. CDR1 is MDHEN and CDR2 is SYDVKM in the germline V gene. CDR3 size: 15 residues. CDR3 DNA: TGTGCCAGCAGTCCACTAGCGGGGGCATACAATGAGCAGTTCTTC. Translation: CASSPLAGAYNEQFF.

This clonotype was seen repeatedly, ten times or more. The chain links TRBV7-8 to TRBJ2-5, with 7 nucleotides matching TRBD1. Trimming took 6 bases from V and 2 from J; bases not matched to a gene: 6. This CDR3 has 14 residues. From germline, CDR1 is SGHVS and CDR2 FQNEAQ. CDR3 bases: TGTGCCAGCAGGTGGGACAGTATACAAGAGACCCAGTACTTC. The encoded protein is CASRWDSIQETQYF.

This clonotype was detected only a few times. The gene calls are TRBV5-1 and TRBJ2-5; 9 bases align to TRBD2. The CDR3 has 15 residues. Germline assignment: CDR1 SGHRS and CDR2 YFSETQ. Trimming cost V 4 bases and J 4 bases; bases outside gene matches: 8. CDR3: CASSNSGSLGETQYF. DNA of the CDR3: TGCGCCAGCAGCAATAGCGGGAGTTTAGGAGAGACCCAGTACTTC. Complete variable domain (other parts from reference TRBV5-1 and TRBJ2-5): KAGVTQTPRYLIKTRGQQVTLSCSPISGHRSVSWYQQTPGQGLQFLFEYFSETQRNKGNFPGRFSGRQFSNSRSEMNVSTLELGDSALYLCASSNSGSLGETQYFGPGTRLLVL.

Concerning this clonotype itself: Just one base apart from a much larger clone, this may be a read error. The rearrangement links TRBV13 to TRBJ2-3; 9 bases are shared with TRBD1. From germline, CDR1 is PRHDT and CDR2 FYEKMQ (reference sequence). Trimming removed 6 bases from V and 4 bases from J; junction bases left unmatched: 8. CDR3 length: 15 amino acids. CDR3 nucleotides: TGTGCCAGCAGATGGACAGGGGATAACGCAGATACGCAGTATTTT. Translating it yields CASRWTGDNADTQYF.

This clonotype was counted ten times or more. The rearrangement links TRBV3-1 to TRBJ2-3; D is possibly TRBD2 (5 bases). Trimming took off 0 bases at V and 1 base at J, with 14 bases between the two ends. The CDR3 runs 17 residues. Germline CDR1 LGHDT, CDR2 YNNKEL (reference sequence). As DNA, the CDR3 is TGTGCCAGCAGCCAAGATGCCGGGAAGGGCCGCACAGATACGCAGTATTTT. It codes for CASSQDAGKGRTDTQYF.

In its sample, this clonotype was seen many times. This chain connects TRBV6-2 or TRBV6-3 to TRBJ2-3; possibly TRBD2 for D (5 bases). The CDR3 runs to 13 residues. CDR1 and CDR2 (germline): MNHEY, SVGEGT. V lost 7 bases and J 5 bases, leaving 13 bases between the germline ends. CDR3 protein: CASTRLAGDTQYF. The CDR3 DNA sequence: TGTGCCAGCACTAGGCTAGCTGGAGATACGCAGTATTTT.

The gene calls are TRBV25-1 and TRBJ2-2; tentative D call: TRBD2 (5 bases). Germline V lookup: CDR1 MGHDK, CDR2 SYGVNS. The CDR3 is 11 amino acids. Trimming stripped 7 bases from V and 7 bases from J, with 7 bases between. The CDR3 coding sequence is TGTGCCAGCACTGGGAGCGGGGAGCTGTTTTTT. Translation: CASTGSGELFF.

Ten or more counts support this clonotype. The chain combines TRBV20-1 with TRBJ2-4; 7 nucleotides agree with TRBD2. J was trimmed by 3 bases and V by 2 bases; bases with no gene match: 16. CDR1 is DFQATT, CDR2 SNEGSKA, per germline (reference sequence). The CDR3 contains 18 residues. The CDR3 region has the DNA TGCAGTGCTAGACCCACCCTTTCTAGCGGTAGCCACAAAAACATTCAGTACTTC. It is translated as CSARPTLSSGSHKNIQYF.